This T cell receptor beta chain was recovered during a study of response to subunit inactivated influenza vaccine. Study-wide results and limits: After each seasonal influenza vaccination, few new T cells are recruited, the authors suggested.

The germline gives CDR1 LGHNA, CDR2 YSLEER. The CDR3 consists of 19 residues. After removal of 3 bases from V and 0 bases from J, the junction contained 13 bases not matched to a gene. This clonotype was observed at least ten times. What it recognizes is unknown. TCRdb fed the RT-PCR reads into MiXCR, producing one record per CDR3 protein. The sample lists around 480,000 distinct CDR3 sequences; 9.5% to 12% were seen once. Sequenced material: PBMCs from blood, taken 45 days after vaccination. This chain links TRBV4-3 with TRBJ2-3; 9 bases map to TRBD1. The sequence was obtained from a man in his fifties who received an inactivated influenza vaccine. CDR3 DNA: TGCGCCAGCAGCCAGGCGGGGACAGGGTACTTCTTTAGCACAGATACGCAGTATTTT. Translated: CASSQAGTGYFFSTDTQYF.